The next 15 T cell receptor beta chains were all read from a single sample in a study of blood T cell repertoires in COVID-19. Measured with immunoSEQ multiplex PCR; TCRdb has only the in-frame clones, and not every one. The sample has some 99,000 clones, roughly 80% seen once. Sequencing was performed on peripheral blood. The origin of the receptors is a woman older than 75 with acute or convalescent COVID-19.

In this sample, this clone turned up a few times. The chain joins TRBV11-2 to TRBJ1-1; D is ambiguous. The CDR3 loop spans 15 amino acids. CDR1 is SGHAT, CDR2 FQNNGV, per germline. With 7 bases removed from V and 5 bases from J, the gap between germline ends came to 20 bases. CDR3 sequence: CASTPGSELWTEAFF. Written as DNA, the CDR3 is TGTGCCAGCACCCCGGGTTCCGAGTTATGGACTGAAGCTTTCTTT. Based on the CDR3 plus reference TRBV11-2 and TRBJ1-1, the full variable domain is EAGVAQSPRYKIIEKRQSVAFWCNPISGHATLYWYQQILGQGPKLLIQFQNNGVVDDSQLPKDRFSAERLKGVDSTLKIQPAKLEDSAVYLCASTPGSELWTEAFFGQGTRLTVV.

The rearrangement links TRBV5-1 to TRBJ2-7; TRBD1 might be the D (5 bases). CDR3 length: 14 amino acids. With 3 bases removed from V and 2 bases from J, the gap between germline ends came to 12 bases. Germline CDR1 and CDR2: SGHRS and YFSETQ. The CDR3 here is CASSSNDSPYEQYF. The CDR3 region has the DNA TGCGCCAGCAGCTCCAATGACAGTCCCTACGAGCAGTACTTC. Full variable domain (remainder filled in from reference TRBV5-1 and TRBJ2-7): KAGVTQTPRYLIKTRGQQVTLSCSPISGHRSVSWYQQTPGQGLQFLFEYFSETQRNKGNFPGRFSGRQFSNSRSEMNVSTLELGDSALYLCASSSNDSPYEQYFGPGTRLTVT.

The V and J genes are TRBV5-1 and TRBJ2-1; 10 bases are a match to TRBD2. Per the germline V gene, CDR1 is SGHRS and CDR2 is YFSETQ. The length of the CDR3 is 15 residues. V lost 3 bases to trimming and J lost 2 bases; unmatched junction nucleotides: 2. This chain's CDR3 is CASSSSGGAYNEQFF. The CDR3 DNA reads TGCGCCAGCAGCTCCAGCGGGGGGGCCTACAATGAGCAGTTCTTC.

The genes are TRBV6-2 or TRBV6-3 and TRBJ2-1; 9 bases match TRBD2. V lost 6 bases, J lost 4 bases, and 7 bases stayed unmatched. Germline CDR1 is MNHEY and CDR2 is SVGEGT. The CDR3 covers 15 residues. CDR3 sequence: CASSAVAGVYNEQFF. For the CDR3, the DNA is TGTGCCAGCAGCGCCGTAGCGGGGGTTTACAATGAGCAGTTCTTC.

This sequence joins TRBV3-1 (or the pseudogene TRBV3-2) and TRBJ1-4; 9 positions match TRBD1. Germline lookup yields CDR1 LGHDT and CDR2 YNNKEL (reference sequence). With 2 bases clipped from V and 5 bases from J, the junction kept 6 bases outside the gene matches. This CDR3 is 16 amino acids long. CDR3 region: CASSQWMGTGNEKLFF. CDR3 DNA sequence: TGTGCCAGCAGCCAATGGATGGGGACAGGGAATGAAAAACTGTTTTTT.

The chain recombines TRBV29-1 with TRBJ2-1; 10 nucleotides line up with TRBD1. Losses at the gene ends were 5 bases for V and 5 bases for J; bases not matched to a gene: 6. Germline V lookup: CDR1 SQVTM, CDR2 ANQGSEA. The CDR3 consists of 14 residues. This CDR3 is CSVRRDRGDNEQFF. CDR3 bases: TGCAGCGTTAGGAGGGACAGGGGAGACAATGAGCAGTTCTTC.

The rearrangement joins TRBV5-4 to TRBJ2-5; TRBD1 matches at 8 bases. Per the germline V gene, CDR1 is SGHNT and CDR2 is YYREEE (reference sequence). The J segment lost 5 bases and the V segment lost 4 bases, leaving 7 bases of the junction unmatched. The length of the CDR3 is 14 residues. The CDR3 DNA reads as TGTGCCAGCAGCCAAGGACAGGGCATGGAGACCCAGTACTTC. This sequence encodes CASSQGQGMETQYF.

The chain employs TRBV7-2 and TRBJ2-3, with 9 bases identical to TRBD2. V trimming: 6 bases; J trimming: 5 bases; junction bases outside the gene matches: 6. Per germline, CDR1 SGHTA and CDR2 FQGNSA. CDR3 length: 14 residues. The CDR3 loop reads CASSLTSGLDTQYF. The CDR3 nucleotides read TGTGCCAGCAGTCTGACTAGCGGATTAGATACGCAGTATTTT.

V is TRBV6-2 or TRBV6-3 and J is TRBJ2-3; 7 bases line up with TRBD1. CDR1 and CDR2 (germline): MNHEY, SVGEGT. This CDR3 is 12 amino acids long. V dropped 5 bases and J dropped 5; count of bases not matched to a gene: 1. CDR3 nucleotide sequence: TGTGCCAGCAGTCCAGGGGGAGATACGCAGTATTTT. As protein: CASSPGGDTQYF.

The rearrangement links TRBV21-1 to TRBJ2-7; the DNA was not compared with TRBD1, the D call given in the table. TRBV21-1 is termed a pseudogene. This CDR3 contains 17 residues. The chain's CDR3 is CASSTQGQGERLWEQYF. CDR3 bases: TGTGCCAGCAGCACCCAAGGACAGGGGGAGAGGTTGTGGGAGCAGTACTTC.

This chain uses TRBV28 with TRBJ1-2; TRBD1 matches 9 bases. The CDR3 loop spans 15 amino acids. After removal of 7 bases from V and 7 bases from J, the junction contained 13 bases not matched to a gene. Germline CDR1 is MDHEN and CDR2 is SYDVKM. The CDR3 nucleotides read TGTGCCAGCACAAATGGGGGACAGGGATTGCGTGGCTACACCTTC. The encoded protein is CASTNGGQGLRGYTF.

The J gene is TRBJ1-5, the V gene TRBV10-3; no clear D gene. Germline values: CDR1 ENHRY, CDR2 SYGVKD. V was clipped by 2 bases and J by 5 bases, with 10 bases between them. The CDR3 spans 14 residues. DNA of the CDR3: TGTGCCATCAGTGAGGAAGGGAGAGATCAGCCCCAGCATTTT. It codes for CAISEEGRDQPQHF.

This clone was seen a single time. CDR3 DNA: TGCGCCAGCAAACAGGGGTGGGCCTCCTATGGCTACACCTTC. Its translation: CASKQGWASYGYTF. The gene calls are TRBV5-1 and TRBJ1-2; 7 bases are shared with TRBD1. The germline V gene encodes CDR1 SGHRS and CDR2 YFSETQ. V shed 6 bases and J 4 bases; nucleotides not matched to a gene: 9. The length of the CDR3 is 14 residues.

The CDR3 sequence: CASRGTRNTGELFF. The CDR3 DNA is TGTGCCAGCAGGGGCACTAGGAACACCGGGGAGCTGTTTTTT. The chain joins TRBV6-5 to TRBJ2-2; weak D call: TRBD2 (5 bases). This CDR3 has 14 amino acids. Trimming shortened V by 6 bases and J by 1 base, and 9 bases separated the two germline ends. Germline V gene sequence: CDR1 MNHEY, CDR2 SVGAGI.

The chain recombines TRBV7-6 with TRBJ2-7; D perhaps matches TRBD2 (6 bases). The CDR3 totals 14 residues. Trimming removed 2 bases from V and 0 bases from J, with 8 bases in between. Looked up from germline, CDR1 is SGHVS and CDR2 is FNYEAQ. CDR3 sequence: CASSLYGSSYEQYV. As DNA, the CDR3 is TGTGCCAGCAGCTTATACGGGAGCTCCTACGAGCAGTACGTC.